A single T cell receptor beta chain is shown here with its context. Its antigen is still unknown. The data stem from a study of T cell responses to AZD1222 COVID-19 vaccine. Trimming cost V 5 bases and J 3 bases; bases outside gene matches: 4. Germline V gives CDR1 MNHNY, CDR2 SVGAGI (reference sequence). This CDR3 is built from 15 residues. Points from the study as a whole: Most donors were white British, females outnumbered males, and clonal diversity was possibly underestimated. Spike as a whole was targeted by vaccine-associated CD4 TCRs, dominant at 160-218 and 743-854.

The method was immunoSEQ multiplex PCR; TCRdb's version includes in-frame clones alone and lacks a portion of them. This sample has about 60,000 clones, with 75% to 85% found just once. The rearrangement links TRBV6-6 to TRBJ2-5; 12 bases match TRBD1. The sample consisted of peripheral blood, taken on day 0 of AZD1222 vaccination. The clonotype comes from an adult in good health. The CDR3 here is CASSPGTGGEETQYF. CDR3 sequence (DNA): TGTGCCAGCAGTCCCGGGACAGGGGGCGAAGAGACCCAGTACTTC.